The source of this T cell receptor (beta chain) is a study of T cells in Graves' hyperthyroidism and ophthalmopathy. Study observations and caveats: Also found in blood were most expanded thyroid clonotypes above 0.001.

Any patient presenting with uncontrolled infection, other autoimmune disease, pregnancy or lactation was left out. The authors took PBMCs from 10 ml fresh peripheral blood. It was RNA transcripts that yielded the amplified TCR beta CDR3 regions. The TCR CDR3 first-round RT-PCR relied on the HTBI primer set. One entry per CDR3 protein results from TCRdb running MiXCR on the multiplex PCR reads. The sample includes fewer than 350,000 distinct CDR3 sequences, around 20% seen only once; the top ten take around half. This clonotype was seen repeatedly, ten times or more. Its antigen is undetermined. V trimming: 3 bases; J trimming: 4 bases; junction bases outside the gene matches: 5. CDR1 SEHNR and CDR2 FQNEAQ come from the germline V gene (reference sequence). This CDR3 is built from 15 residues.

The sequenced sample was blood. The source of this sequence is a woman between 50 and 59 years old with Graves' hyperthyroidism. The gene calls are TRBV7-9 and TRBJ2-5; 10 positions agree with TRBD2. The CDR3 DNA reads TGTGCCAGCAGCTTTACCGGGACTAGCGCAGAGACCCAGTACTTC. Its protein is CASSFTGTSAETQYF.